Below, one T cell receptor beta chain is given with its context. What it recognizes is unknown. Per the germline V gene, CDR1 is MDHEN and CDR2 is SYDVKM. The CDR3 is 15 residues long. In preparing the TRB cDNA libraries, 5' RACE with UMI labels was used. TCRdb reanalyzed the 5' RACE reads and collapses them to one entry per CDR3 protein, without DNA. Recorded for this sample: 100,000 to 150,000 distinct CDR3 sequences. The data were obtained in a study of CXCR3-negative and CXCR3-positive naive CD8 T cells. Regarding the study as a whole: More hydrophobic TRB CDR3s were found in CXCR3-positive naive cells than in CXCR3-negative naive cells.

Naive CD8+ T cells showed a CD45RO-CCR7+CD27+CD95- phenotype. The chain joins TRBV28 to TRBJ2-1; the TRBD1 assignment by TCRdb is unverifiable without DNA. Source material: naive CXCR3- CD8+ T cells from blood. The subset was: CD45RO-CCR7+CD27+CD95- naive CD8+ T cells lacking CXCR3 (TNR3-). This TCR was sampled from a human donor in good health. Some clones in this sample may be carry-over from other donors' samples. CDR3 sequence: CASSLVRSSYNEQFF.